This T cell receptor beta chain derives from a study of blood T cell repertoires in COVID-19. Looking at the study overall: COVID-19 samples, acute and convalescent, were from the United States, Italy and Spain.

As originally analysed: Reference gene primers were amplified, and this amplification served to estimate nucleated cell counts. Using immunoSEQ multiplex PCR, the repertoire was profiled, and TCRdb retains in-frame clones only, with some absent. V, J and clone size derive from that table, while D and trimming were established from the DNA sequence. The table has some 250,000 clones, around 88% seen once. The germline CDR1 and CDR2 sequences are LGHDT and YNNKEL (reference sequence). The CDR3 spans 12 residues. Trimming removed 6 bases from V and 6 bases from J, with 11 bases in between. This clone is a singleton in its sample.

The material sequenced was peripheral blood. This clonotype was sampled from a woman aged 25-40 years who had recovered from COVID-19. This chain links TRBV3-1 (or the pseudogene TRBV3-2) with TRBJ1-2, with a possible D match to TRBD1 (6 bases). CDR3 protein: CASRGQSDGYTF. The CDR3 bases are TGTGCCAGCAGGGGACAAAGCGATGGCTACACCTTC.